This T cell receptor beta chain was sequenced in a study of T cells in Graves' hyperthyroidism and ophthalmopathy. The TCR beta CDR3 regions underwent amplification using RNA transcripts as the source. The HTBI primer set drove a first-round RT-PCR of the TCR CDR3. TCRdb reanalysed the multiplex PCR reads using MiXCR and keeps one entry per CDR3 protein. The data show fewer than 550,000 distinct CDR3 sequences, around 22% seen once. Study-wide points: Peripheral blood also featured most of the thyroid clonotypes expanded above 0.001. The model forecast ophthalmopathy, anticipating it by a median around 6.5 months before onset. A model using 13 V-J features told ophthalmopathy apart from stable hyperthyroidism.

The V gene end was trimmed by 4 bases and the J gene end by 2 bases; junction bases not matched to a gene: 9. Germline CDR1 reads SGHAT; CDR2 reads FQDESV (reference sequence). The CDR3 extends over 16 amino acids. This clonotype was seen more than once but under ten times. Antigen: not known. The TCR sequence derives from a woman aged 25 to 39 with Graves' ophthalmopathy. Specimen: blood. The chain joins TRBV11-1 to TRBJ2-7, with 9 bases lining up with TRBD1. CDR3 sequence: CASSSGPGQGAYEQYF. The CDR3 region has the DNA TGTGCCAGCAGCTCAGGGCCGGGACAGGGTGCCTACGAGCAGTACTTC.